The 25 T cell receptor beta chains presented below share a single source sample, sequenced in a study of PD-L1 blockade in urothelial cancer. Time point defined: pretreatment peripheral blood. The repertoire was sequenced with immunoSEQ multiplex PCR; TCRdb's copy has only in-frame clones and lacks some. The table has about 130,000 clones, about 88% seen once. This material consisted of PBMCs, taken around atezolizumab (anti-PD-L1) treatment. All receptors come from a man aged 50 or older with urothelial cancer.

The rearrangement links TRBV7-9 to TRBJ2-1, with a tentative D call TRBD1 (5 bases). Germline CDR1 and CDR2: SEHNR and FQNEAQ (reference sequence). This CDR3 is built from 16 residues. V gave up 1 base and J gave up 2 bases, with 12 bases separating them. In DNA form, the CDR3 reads TGTGCCAGCAGCTTAGGGGGCGCCTTAGCCTACAATGAGCAGTTCTTC. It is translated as CASSLGGALAYNEQFF.

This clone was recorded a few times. CDR3 loop: CASSEWTGTYEQYF. The CDR3 nucleotides are TGTGCCAGCAGTGAGTGGACAGGCACCTACGAGCAGTACTTC. V usage is TRBV6-1 and J usage is TRBJ2-7, with 7 bases that match TRBD1. The germline V gene has CDR1 MNHNS and CDR2 SASEGT. V dropped 3 bases and J dropped 2; count of bases not matched to a gene: 4. The CDR3 extends over 14 amino acids.

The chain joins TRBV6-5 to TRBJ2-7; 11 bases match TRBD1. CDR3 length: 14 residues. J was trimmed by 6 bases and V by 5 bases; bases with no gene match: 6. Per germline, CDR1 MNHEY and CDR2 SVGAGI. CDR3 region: CASSPRTGGAEQYF. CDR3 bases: TGTGCCAGCAGTCCTCGGACAGGGGGCGCCGAGCAGTACTTC.

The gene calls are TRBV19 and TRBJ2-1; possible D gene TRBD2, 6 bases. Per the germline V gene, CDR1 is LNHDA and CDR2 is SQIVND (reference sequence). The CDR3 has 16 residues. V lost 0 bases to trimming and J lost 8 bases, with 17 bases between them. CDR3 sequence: CASSIDRYGSSYEQFF. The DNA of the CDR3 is TGTGCCAGTAGTATAGATCGATACGGGAGCTCGTATGAGCAGTTCTTC. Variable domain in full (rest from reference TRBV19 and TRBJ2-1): DGGITQSPKYLFRKEGQNVTLSCEQNLNHDAMYWYRQDPGQGLRLIYYSQIVNDFQKGDIAEGYSVSREKKESFPLTVTSAQKNPTAFYLCASSIDRYGSSYEQFFGPGTRLTVL.

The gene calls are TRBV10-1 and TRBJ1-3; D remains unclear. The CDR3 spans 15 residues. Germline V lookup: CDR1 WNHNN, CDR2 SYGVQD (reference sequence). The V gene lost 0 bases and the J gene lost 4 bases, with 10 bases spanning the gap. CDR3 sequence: CASSESEGWGNTIYF. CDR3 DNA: TGCGCCAGCAGTGAGTCGGAGGGCTGGGGAAACACCATATATTTT.

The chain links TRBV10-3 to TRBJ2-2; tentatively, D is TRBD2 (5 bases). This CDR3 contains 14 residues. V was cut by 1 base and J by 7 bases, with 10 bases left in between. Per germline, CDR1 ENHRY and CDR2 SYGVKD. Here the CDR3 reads CAISELTGIGELFF. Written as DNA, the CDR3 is TGTGCCATCAGTGAGTTGACGGGGATCGGGGAGCTGTTTTTT.

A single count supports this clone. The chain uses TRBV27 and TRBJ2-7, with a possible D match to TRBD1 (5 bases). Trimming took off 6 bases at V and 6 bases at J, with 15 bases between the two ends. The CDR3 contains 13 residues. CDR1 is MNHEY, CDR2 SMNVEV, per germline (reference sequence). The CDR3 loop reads CASSQSSGFEQYF. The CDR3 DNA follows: TGTGCCAGCAGCCAGAGTTCAGGGTTCGAGCAGTACTTC.

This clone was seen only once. The chain's CDR3 is CASSEAWGQGNTEAFF. The CDR3 DNA is TGTGCCAGCAGTGAAGCCTGGGGACAGGGGAACACTGAAGCTTTCTTT. The chain combines TRBV2 with TRBJ1-1, with 9 positions matching TRBD1. The germline CDR1 and CDR2 sequences are SNHLY and FYNNEI. The CDR3 covers 16 residues. The junction had 3 bases not matched to a gene; V was cut back by 0 bases and J by 1 base.

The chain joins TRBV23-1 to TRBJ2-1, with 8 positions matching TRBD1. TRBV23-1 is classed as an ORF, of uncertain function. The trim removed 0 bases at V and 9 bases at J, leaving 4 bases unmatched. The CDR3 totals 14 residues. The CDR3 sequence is CASSQSQGAPEQFF. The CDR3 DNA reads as TGCGCCAGCAGTCAATCTCAGGGGGCGCCTGAGCAGTTCTTC.

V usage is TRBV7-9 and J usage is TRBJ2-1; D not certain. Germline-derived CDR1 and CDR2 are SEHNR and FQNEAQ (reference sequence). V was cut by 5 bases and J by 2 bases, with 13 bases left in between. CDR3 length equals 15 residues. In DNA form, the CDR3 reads TGTGCCAGCAGCCCAGACCTGGGCCCCTACAATGAGCAGTTCTTC. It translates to CASSPDLGPYNEQFF.

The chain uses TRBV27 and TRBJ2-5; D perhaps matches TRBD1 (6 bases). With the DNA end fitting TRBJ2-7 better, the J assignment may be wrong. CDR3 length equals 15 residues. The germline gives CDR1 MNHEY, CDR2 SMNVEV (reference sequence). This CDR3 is CASSQAGASSYEQYF. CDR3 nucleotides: TGTGCCAGCAGTCAGGCAGGGGCATCTTCCTACGAGCAGTACTTC.

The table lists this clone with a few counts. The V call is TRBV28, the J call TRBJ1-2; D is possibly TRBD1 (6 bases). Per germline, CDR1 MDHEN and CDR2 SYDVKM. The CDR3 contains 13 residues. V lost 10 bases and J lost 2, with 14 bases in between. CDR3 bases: TGTGCCAACTCGGACAGTCGCAACTATGGCTACACCTTC. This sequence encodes CANSDSRNYGYTF.

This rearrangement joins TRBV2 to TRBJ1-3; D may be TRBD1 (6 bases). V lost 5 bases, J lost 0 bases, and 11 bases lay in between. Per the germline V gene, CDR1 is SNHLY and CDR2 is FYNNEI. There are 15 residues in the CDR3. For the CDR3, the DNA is TGTGCCAGCAGTCGGACAGACCTCTCTGGAAACACCATATATTTT. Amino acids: CASSRTDLSGNTIYF. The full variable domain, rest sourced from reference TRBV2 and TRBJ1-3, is EPEVTQTPSHQVTQMGQEVILRCVPISNHLYFYWYRQILGQKVEFLVSFYNNEISEKSEIFDDQFSVERPDGSNFTLKIRSTKLEDSAMYFCASSRTDLSGNTIYFGEGSWLTVV.

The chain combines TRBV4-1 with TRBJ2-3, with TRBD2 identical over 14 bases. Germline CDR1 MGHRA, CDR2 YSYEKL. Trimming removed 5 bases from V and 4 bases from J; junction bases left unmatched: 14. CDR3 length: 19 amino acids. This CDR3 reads CASSTRGTSGSKPPDTQYF. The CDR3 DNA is TGCGCCAGCAGCACCCGGGGGACTAGCGGGAGTAAGCCGCCAGATACGCAGTATTTT.

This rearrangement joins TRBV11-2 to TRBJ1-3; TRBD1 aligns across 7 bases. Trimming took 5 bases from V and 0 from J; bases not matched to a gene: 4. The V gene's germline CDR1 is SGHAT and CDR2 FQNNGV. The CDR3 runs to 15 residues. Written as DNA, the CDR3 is TGTGCCAGCAGCAGGACAGGACTCTCTGGAAACACCATATATTTT. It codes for CASSRTGLSGNTIYF. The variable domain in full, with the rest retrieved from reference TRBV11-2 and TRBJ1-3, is EAGVAQSPRYKIIEKRQSVAFWCNPISGHATLYWYQQILGQGPKLLIQFQNNGVVDDSQLPKDRFSAERLKGVDSTLKIQPAKLEDSAVYLCASSRTGLSGNTIYFGEGSWLTVV.

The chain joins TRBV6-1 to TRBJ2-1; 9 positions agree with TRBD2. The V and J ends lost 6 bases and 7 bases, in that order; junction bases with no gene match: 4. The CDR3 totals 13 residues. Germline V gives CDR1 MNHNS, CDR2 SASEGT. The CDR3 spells CASRAGGGNEQFF. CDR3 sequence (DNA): TGTGCCAGCAGAGCGGGAGGAGGAAATGAGCAGTTCTTC.

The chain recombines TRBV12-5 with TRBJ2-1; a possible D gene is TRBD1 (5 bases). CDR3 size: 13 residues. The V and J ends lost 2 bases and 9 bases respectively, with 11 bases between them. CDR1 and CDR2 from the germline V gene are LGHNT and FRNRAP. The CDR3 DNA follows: TGTGCTAGTGGTTTGACAGGCTTGCGTGAGCAGTTCTTC. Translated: CASGLTGLREQFF.

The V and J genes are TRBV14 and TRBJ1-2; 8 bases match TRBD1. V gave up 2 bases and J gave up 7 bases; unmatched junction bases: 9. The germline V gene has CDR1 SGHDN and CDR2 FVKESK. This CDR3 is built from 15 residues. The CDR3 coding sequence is TGTGCCAGCAGCCAATTAGACAGGGGAGTATCTGGCTACACCTTC. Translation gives CASSQLDRGVSGYTF.

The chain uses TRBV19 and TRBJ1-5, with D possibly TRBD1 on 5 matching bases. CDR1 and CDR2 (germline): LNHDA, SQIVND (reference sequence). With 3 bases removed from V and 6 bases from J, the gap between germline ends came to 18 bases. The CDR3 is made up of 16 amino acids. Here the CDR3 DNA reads TGTGCCAGTAGTATCAGGGTTTCGGCGGTGTCTCAGCCCCAGCATTTT. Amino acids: CASSIRVSAVSQPQHF.

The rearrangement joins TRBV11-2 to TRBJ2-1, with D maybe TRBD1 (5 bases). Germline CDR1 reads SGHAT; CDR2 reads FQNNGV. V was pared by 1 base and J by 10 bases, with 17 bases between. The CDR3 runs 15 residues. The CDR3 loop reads CASSLGVRGSWEQFF. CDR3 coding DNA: TGTGCCAGCAGCTTAGGGGTAAGGGGTAGCTGGGAGCAGTTCTTC.

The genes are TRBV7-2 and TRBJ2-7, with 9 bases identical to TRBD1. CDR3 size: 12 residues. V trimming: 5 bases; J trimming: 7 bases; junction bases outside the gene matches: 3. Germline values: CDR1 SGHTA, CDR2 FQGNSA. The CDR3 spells CASSGQGREQYF. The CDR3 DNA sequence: TGTGCCAGCAGCGGACAGGGGAGGGAGCAGTACTTC.

The CDR3 loop is CASSRGSEGYGYTF. As DNA, the CDR3 is TGTGCCAGCTCACGGGGTAGTGAGGGCTATGGCTACACCTTC. This rearrangement joins TRBV18 to TRBJ1-2; D is unclear. The germline CDR1 and CDR2 sequences are KGHSH and LQKENI. The CDR3 contains 14 residues. V was trimmed by 4 bases and J by 4 bases, leaving 13 bases between them.

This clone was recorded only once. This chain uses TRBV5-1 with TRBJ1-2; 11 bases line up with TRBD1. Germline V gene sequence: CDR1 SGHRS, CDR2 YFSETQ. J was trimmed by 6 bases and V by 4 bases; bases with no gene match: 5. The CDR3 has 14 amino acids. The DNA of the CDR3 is TGCGCCAGCAGCCCGGACAGGGGGCATAATGGCTACACCTTC. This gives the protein CASSPDRGHNGYTF.

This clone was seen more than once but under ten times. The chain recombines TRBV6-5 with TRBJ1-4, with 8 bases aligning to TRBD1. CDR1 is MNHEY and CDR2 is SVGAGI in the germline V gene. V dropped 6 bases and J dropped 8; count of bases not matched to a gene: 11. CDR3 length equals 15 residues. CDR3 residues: CASSLNRQGAEKLFF. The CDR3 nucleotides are TGTGCCAGCAGCCTAAATCGGCAGGGGGCGGAAAAACTGTTTTTT.

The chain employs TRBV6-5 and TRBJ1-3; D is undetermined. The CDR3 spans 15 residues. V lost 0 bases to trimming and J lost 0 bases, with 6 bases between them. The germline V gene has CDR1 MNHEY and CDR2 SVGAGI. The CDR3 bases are TGTGCCAGCAGTTACTCCCTGAGCTCTGGAAACACCATATATTTT. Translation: CASSYSLSSGNTIYF.